Following are 11 T cell receptor beta chains from one sample sequenced in a study of metastatic and nonmetastatic thyroid tumors. TCRdb re-clonotyped the PCR reads through MiXCR. The table records about 40,000 clones, about 17% of them present only once. All patients were untreated before thyroid surgery. The specimen sequenced was blood. The receptors stem from a female donor with papillary thyroid cancer or a benign thyroid nodule (not recorded which). Some clones in this sample may be carry-over from other donors' samples.

This chain uses TRBV30 with TRBJ2-7, with a weak D call TRBD1 (6 bases). Germline CDR1 GTSNPN, CDR2 SVGIG (reference sequence). This CDR3 has 14 amino acids. Trimming took 7 bases from V and 3 from J, leaving 19 bases between them. The chain's CDR3 is CALIRPGQLYEQYF. CDR3 in DNA: TGTGCCTTGATTAGGCCGGGACAACTCTACGAGCAGTACTTC.

This clone was recorded at least ten times. V is TRBV5-5 and J is TRBJ2-1, with TRBD2 matching over 11 bases. The CDR3 spans 16 residues. V gave up 4 bases and J gave up 7 bases; unmatched junction bases: 10. Germline CDR1 is SGHKS and CDR2 is YYEKEE (reference sequence). The CDR3 loop reads CASSPSLAGGLNEQFF. The CDR3 DNA reads TGTGCCAGCAGCCCATCCCTAGCGGGAGGCCTTAATGAGCAGTTCTTC.

This clone has at least ten counts. CDR3 protein: CAWTPGGSSYNEQFF. In nucleotides, the CDR3 is TGTGCCTGGACCCCCGGGGGGAGCTCCTACAATGAGCAGTTCTTC. The J gene is TRBJ2-1, the V gene TRBV30; TRBD2 matches at 7 bases. V trimming: 4 bases; J trimming: 0 bases; junction bases outside the gene matches: 6. CDR3 length: 15 amino acids. The germline V gene encodes CDR1 GTSNPN and CDR2 SVGIG (reference sequence).

This clone turned up a few times. J is TRBJ2-7 and V is TRBV12-3 or TRBV12-4, with D perhaps matching TRBD1 (6 bases). This CDR3 is built from 14 residues. V was clipped by 5 bases and J by 10 bases, with 21 bases between them. CDR3 loop: CASSDRDKSCDQYF. In DNA form, the CDR3 reads TGTGCCAGCAGTGACCGGGACAAGTCCTGCGATCAGTACTTC.

In this sample, this clone turned up many times. The V gene is TRBV11-1, the J gene TRBJ2-3; a possible D gene is TRBD2 (7 bases). The V gene's germline CDR1 is SGHAT and CDR2 FQDESV (reference sequence). The CDR3 has 16 residues. V lost 0 bases, J lost 1 base, and 11 bases lay in between. The CDR3 loop reads CASSLARGRRTDTQYF. The CDR3 bases are TGTGCCAGCAGCTTAGCGCGGGGGCGCCGCACAGATACGCAGTATTTT.

This rearrangement joins TRBV7-8 to TRBJ2-1, with 7 nucleotides matching TRBD1. CDR1 is SGHVS and CDR2 is FQNEAQ in the germline V gene. V was clipped by 5 bases and J by 10 bases; unmatched bases: 14. The CDR3 runs 15 residues. The CDR3 DNA sequence: TGTGCCAGCAGCCCAGGACAGGCCCAGTCGGGCGAGCAGTTCTTC. It specifies CASSPGQAQSGEQFF.

This clone was detected many times. The chain is built from TRBV2 and TRBJ1-1, with D possibly TRBD1 on 5 matching bases. CDR1 and CDR2 (germline): SNHLY, FYNNEI. Trimming stripped 6 bases from V and 0 bases from J, with 8 bases between. The CDR3 covers 13 residues. In DNA, the CDR3 is TGTGCCAGCAGAGAGGACATGAACACTGAAGCTTTCTTT. The encoded protein is CASREDMNTEAFF.

This clone was detected ten times or more. The chain is built from TRBV20-1 and TRBJ2-4, with D possibly being TRBD1 or TRBD2 (5 bases each). This CDR3 has 13 residues. The germline gives CDR1 DFQATT, CDR2 SNEGSKA (reference sequence). The V gene lost 2 bases and the J gene lost 6 bases, with 11 bases spanning the gap. CDR3 in DNA: TGCAGTGCTAGATCGGGGCTGGGAAACATTCAGTACTTC. Its protein product is CSARSGLGNIQYF.

Ten or more counts support this clone. V is TRBV2 and J is TRBJ1-5; 8 bases line up with TRBD1. Trimming took 7 bases from V and 6 from J; bases not matched to a gene: 5. The CDR3 extends over 13 amino acids. Germline V gene lookup returns CDR1 SNHLY and CDR2 FYNNEI. CDR3 in amino acids: CASTQDRAQPQHF. The DNA for the CDR3 is TGTGCCAGCACACAGGACAGGGCTCAGCCCCAGCATTTT. The whole variable domain, remainder taken from reference TRBV2 and TRBJ1-5, is EPEVTQTPSHQVTQMGQEVILRCVPISNHLYFYWYRQILGQKVEFLVSFYNNEISEKSEIFDDQFSVERPDGSNFTLKIRSTKLEDSAMYFCASTQDRAQPQHFGDGTRLSIL.

This clone is classed as medium-sized. The chain is built from TRBV12-3 or TRBV12-4 and TRBJ2-7; D not certain. The CDR3 is 12 residues long. The V end was cut by 4 bases, the J end by 6 bases, with 10 bases between. CDR3 sequence reads: CASSSRISEQYF. For the CDR3, the DNA is TGTGCCAGCAGTTCCAGAATAAGCGAGCAGTACTTC.

This clone was picked up many times. This chain joins TRBV30 and TRBJ1-5; D remains unclear. The V gene lost 1 base and the J gene lost 4 bases, with 17 bases spanning the gap. Germline lookup yields CDR1 GTSNPN and CDR2 SVGIG (reference sequence). This CDR3 is 16 amino acids long. CDR3 sequence: CAWSDPMRTVNQPQHF. The CDR3 bases are TGTGCCTGGAGTGACCCAATGCGGACGGTAAATCAGCCCCAGCATTTT. Full variable domain (rest looked up from reference TRBV30 and TRBJ1-5): SQTIHQWPATLVQPVGSPLSLECTVEGTSNPNLYWYRQAAGRGLQLLFYSVGIGQISSEVPQNLSASRPQDRQFILSSKKLLLSDSGFYLCAWSDPMRTVNQPQHFGDGTRLSIL.